What follows are 3 T cell receptor beta chains derived from one specimen sequenced in a study of T cells in Graves' hyperthyroidism and ophthalmopathy. TCR beta CDR3 sequences were amplified from RNA transcripts. TCR CDR3 underwent first-round RT-PCR with the HTBI primer set. MiXCR was run by TCRdb on the multiplex PCR reads, yielding one entry per CDR3 protein. This sample has fewer than 500,000 distinct CDR3 sequences, with approximately 15% found just once. The sequencing input was blood. The receptors shown here come from a man aged 25 to 45 with Graves' hyperthyroidism that later progressed to Graves' ophthalmopathy.

The chain is built from TRBV7-9 and TRBJ1-2, with D unclear. This CDR3 region has 16 residues. V was shortened by 1 base and J by 0 bases, with 12 bases between the two germline ends. Germline loops: CDR1 SEHNR, CDR2 FQNEAQ (reference sequence). Here the CDR3 DNA reads TGTGCCAGCAGCTTAGACTTAACAAGAGCTAACTATGGCTACACCTTC. Protein: CASSLDLTRANYGYTF.

CDR3 residues: CASSPTGQPYGYTF. In nucleotides, the CDR3 is TGTGCCAGCAGCCCAACGGGACAGCCGTATGGCTACACCTTC. The V call is TRBV9, the J call TRBJ1-2; 7 bases are shared with TRBD1. CDR1 is SGDLS and CDR2 is YYNGEE in the germline V gene. The V segment lost 4 bases and the J segment 5 bases; nucleotides outside the gene matches: 8. The CDR3 covers 14 residues. The full variable domain, in which reference TRBV9 and TRBJ1-2 provide the parts outside the CDR3, is DSGVTQTPKHLITATGQRVTLRCSPRSGDLSVYWYQQSLDQGLQFLIQYYNGEERAKGNILERFSAQQFPDLHSELNLSSLELGDSALYFCASSPTGQPYGYTFGSGTRLTVV.

This sequence joins TRBV5-1 and TRBJ1-6, with D tentatively TRBD1 (6 bases). Germline V lookup: CDR1 SGHRS, CDR2 YFSETQ. The ends were cut back, 0 bases at V and 5 bases at J, with 12 bases in the middle. The CDR3 extends over 16 amino acids. The DNA for the CDR3 is TGCGCCAGCAGCTTGGTGGAGGCAGGGGATAATTCACCCCTCCACTTT. As protein: CASSLVEAGDNSPLHF.